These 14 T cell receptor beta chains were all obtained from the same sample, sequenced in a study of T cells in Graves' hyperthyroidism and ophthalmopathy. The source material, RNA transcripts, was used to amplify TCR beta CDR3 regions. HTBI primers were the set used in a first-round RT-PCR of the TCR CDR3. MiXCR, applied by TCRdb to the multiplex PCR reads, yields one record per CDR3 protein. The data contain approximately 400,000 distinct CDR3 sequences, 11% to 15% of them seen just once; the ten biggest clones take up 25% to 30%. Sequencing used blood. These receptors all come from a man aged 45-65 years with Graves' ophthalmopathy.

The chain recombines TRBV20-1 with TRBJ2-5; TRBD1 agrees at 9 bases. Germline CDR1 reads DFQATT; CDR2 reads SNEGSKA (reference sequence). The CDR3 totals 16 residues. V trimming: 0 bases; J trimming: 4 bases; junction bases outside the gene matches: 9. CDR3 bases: TGCAGTGCTAGAGAACTGGGACAGGGTCTAGGAGAGACCCAGTACTTC. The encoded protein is CSARELGQGLGETQYF.

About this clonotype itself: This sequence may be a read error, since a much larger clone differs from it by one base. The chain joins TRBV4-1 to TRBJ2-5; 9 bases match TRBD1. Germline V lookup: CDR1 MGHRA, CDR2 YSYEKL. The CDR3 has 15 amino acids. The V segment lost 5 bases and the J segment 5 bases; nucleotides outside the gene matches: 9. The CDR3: CASSSPGQGNETQYF. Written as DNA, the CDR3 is TGCGCCAGCAGCTCACCGGGACAGGGTAATGAGACCCAGTACTTC.

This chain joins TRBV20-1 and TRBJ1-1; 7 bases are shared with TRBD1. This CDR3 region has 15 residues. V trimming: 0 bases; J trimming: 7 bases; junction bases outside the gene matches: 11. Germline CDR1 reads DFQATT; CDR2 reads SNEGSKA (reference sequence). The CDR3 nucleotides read TGCAGTGCTAGAGATCAGGCGGGACAGTCCGTTGAAGCTTTCTTT. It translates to CSARDQAGQSVEAFF.

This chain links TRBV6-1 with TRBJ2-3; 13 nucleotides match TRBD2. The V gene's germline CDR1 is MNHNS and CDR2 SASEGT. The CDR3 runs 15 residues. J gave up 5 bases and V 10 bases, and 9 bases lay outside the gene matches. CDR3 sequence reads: CAIRQGLAGKDTQYF. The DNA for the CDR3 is TGTGCCATCAGACAGGGACTAGCGGGGAAAGATACGCAGTATTTT.

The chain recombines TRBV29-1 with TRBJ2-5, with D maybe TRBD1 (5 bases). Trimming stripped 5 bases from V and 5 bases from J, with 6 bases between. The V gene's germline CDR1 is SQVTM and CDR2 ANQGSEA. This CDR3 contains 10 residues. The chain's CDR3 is CSVKGETQYF. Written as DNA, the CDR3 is TGCAGCGTTAAGGGGGAGACCCAGTACTTC.

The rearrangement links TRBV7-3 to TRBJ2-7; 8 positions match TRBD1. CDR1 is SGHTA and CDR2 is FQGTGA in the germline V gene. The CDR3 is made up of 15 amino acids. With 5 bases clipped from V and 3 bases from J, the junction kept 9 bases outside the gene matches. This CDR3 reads CASSQTGTGHYEQYF. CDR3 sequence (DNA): TGTGCCAGCAGCCAGACGGGGACAGGCCACTACGAGCAGTACTTC.

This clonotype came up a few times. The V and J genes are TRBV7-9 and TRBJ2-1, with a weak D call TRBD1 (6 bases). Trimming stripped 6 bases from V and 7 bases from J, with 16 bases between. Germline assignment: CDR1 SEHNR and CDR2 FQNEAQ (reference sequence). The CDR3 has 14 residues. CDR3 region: CASRANTGRNEQFF. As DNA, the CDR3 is TGTGCCAGCAGGGCCAATACAGGGCGGAATGAGCAGTTCTTC.

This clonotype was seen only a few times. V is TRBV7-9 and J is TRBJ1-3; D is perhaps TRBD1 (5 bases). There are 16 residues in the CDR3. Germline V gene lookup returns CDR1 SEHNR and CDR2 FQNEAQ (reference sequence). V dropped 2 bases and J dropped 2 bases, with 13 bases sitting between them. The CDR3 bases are TGTGCCAGCAGCTTACGGGGGGTGTCGACTGGAAACACCATATATTTT. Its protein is CASSLRGVSTGNTIYF.

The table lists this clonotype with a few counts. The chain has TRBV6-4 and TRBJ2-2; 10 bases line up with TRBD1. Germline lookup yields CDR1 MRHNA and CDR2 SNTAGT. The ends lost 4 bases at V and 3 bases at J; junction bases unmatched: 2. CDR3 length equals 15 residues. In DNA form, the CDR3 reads TGTGCCAGCAGTGCCGGGACAGGGGACACCGGGGAGCTGTTTTTT. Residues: CASSAGTGDTGELFF.

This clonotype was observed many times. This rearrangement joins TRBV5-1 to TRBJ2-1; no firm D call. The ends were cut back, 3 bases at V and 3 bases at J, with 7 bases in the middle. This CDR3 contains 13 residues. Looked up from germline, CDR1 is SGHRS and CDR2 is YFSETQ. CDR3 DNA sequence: TGCGCCAGCAGCTCAGAAAGCTACAATGAGCAGTTCTTC. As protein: CASSSESYNEQFF.

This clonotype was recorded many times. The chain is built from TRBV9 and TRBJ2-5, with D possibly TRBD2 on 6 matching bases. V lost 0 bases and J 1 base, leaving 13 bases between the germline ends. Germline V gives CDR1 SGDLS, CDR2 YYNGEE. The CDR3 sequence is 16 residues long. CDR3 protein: CASSVGASDLQETQYF. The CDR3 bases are TGTGCCAGCAGCGTAGGGGCTAGCGACCTCCAAGAGACCCAGTACTTC.

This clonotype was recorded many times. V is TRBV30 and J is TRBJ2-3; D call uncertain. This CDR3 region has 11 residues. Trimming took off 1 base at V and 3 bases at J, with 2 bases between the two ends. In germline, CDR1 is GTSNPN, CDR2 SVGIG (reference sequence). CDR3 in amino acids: CAWSGTDTQYF. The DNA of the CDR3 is TGTGCCTGGAGTGGTACAGATACGCAGTATTTT.

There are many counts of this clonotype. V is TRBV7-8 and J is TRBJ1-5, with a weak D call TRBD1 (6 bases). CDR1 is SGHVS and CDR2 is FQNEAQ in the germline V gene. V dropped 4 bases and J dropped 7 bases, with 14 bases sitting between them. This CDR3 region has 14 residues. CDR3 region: CASSYTPGTQPQHF. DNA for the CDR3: TGTGCCAGCAGCTACACGCCGGGGACACAGCCCCAGCATTTT.

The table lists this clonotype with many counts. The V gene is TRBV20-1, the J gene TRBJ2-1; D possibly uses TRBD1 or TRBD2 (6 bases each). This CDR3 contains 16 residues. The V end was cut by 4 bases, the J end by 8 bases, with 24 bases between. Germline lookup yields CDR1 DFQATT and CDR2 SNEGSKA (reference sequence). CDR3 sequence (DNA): TGCAGTGCTAAGGCCTACGAGAGCGGAGGGGGTCATGAGCAGTTCTTC. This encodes CSAKAYESGGGHEQFF.